The 3 T cell receptor beta chains below all came from one sample that was sequenced in a study of T-cell memory formation after mild COVID-19. Each CDR3 protein is one row after TCRdb ran MiXCR on the 5' RACE reads. The table lists hundreds of thousands of distinct CDR3 sequences, more than 20% of them singletons. Sequenced input: PBMCs or a T cell subset sorted from them (not recorded which). The source is a man between 18 and 35 years old who had mild COVID-19 (a few samples of this study predate the infection). Cell type and time point are not known.

The table lists this clonotype with many counts. This CDR3 reads CASSPGPEAFF. The CDR3 coding sequence is TGTGCCAGCAGTCCGGGACCCGAAGCTTTCTTT. The chain has TRBV12-3 or TRBV12-4 and TRBJ1-1, with D possibly matching TRBD1 (5 bases). V lost 5 bases and J lost 8, with 9 bases in between. The CDR3 runs 11 residues.

V gene TRBV12-3 or TRBV12-4 combines with J gene TRBJ2-1; 9 bases align to TRBD1. This CDR3 is built from 14 residues. With 5 bases clipped from V and 6 bases from J, the junction kept 5 bases outside the gene matches. This CDR3 is CASSTDRGSNEQFF. DNA of the CDR3: TGTGCCAGCAGTACGGACAGGGGCAGCAATGAGCAGTTCTTC.

This clonotype was counted between two and nine times. The rearrangement joins TRBV7-2 to TRBJ2-3; 8 bases agree with TRBD2. The V gene end was trimmed by 6 bases and the J gene end by 0 bases; junction bases not matched to a gene: 8. The V gene's germline CDR1 is SGHTA and CDR2 FQGNSA. This CDR3 is built from 16 residues. CDR3 loop: CASSSGSSGSTDTQYF. The CDR3 nucleotides read TGTGCCAGCAGTTCCGGTTCTAGCGGGAGCACAGATACGCAGTATTTT.